This TCR beta chain was profiled in a study of T cell responses to AZD1222 COVID-19 vaccine. Repertoires were generated with immunoSEQ multiplex PCR, while TCRdb's copy carries only in-frame clones and drops some. Of 57,000 or so clones in the sample, approximately 89% are singletons; the top ten hold about 21%. With 7 bases removed from V and 0 bases from J, the gap between germline ends came to 18 bases. Germline V gene lookup returns CDR1 LNHDA and CDR2 SQIVND (reference sequence). CDR3 size: 16 residues. The rearrangement links TRBV19 to TRBJ1-1, with D perhaps TRBD1 (5 bases). Material: peripheral blood, obtained on day 0 of MenACWY control vaccination. This TCR came from an adult in good health. CDR3 sequence reads: CASTVGGSRLNTEAFF. The CDR3 nucleotides are TGTGCCAGTACCGTGGGGGGGAGCCGACTGAACACTGAAGCTTTCTTT.